This paragraph covers one T cell receptor (beta chain) sequence. Its target is unknown. This CDR3 is built from 15 residues. The V gene's germline CDR1 is SGHRS and CDR2 YFSETQ. TCRdb derives one entry per CDR3 protein from the 5' RACE reads, leaving out DNA. The listing records 310,000 or so distinct CDR3 sequences. The data belong to a study of monozygotic twins with inflammatory bowel disease. Broader study findings: IBD patients carried less diverse TCRbeta repertoires (inverse Simpson) than healthy co-twins. No discrimination was achieved between different T cell subtypes.

Material: blood. This clonotype originated in a human donor with ulcerative colitis or Crohn's disease, or a healthy co-twin of an affected twin (not recorded which). This chain uses TRBV5-1 with TRBJ1-5. The CDR3: CASSLGPETNQPQHF.